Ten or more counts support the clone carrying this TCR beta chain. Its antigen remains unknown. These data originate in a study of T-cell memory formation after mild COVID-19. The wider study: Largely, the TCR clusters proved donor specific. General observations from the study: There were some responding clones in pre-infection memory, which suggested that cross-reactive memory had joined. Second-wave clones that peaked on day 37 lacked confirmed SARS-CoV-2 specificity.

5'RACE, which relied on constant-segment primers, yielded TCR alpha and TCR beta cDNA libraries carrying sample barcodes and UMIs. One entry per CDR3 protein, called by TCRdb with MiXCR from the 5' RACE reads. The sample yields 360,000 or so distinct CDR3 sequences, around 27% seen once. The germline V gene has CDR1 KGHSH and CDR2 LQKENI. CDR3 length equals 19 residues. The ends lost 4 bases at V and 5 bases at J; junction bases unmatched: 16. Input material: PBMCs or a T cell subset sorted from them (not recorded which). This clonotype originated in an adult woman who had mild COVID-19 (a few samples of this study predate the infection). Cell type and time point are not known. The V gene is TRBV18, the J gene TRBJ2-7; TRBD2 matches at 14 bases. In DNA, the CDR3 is TGTGCCAGCTCACTGAACTCCGGGACTAGCGGGAGAAACGCTAACGAGCAGTACTTC. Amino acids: CASSLNSGTSGRNANEQYF.